One sample yielded the 16 T cell receptor beta chains listed below, sequenced in a study of blood T cell repertoires in COVID-19. Assay used: immunoSEQ multiplex PCR; TCRdb lists only in-frame clones, some missing. The sample contains around 110,000 clones, around 86% of which appear only once. Sequenced material: peripheral blood. The receptors were gathered from a man aged 65-85 years with acute or convalescent COVID-19.

J is TRBJ2-3 and V is TRBV7-9, with TRBD2 matching over 14 bases. Trimming cost V 4 bases and J 2 bases; bases outside gene matches: 5. This CDR3 region has 17 residues. Germline lookup yields CDR1 SEHNR and CDR2 FQNEAQ (reference sequence). The CDR3 region is CASSSGTSGRTTDTQYF. CDR3 sequence (DNA): TGTGCCAGCAGCTCCGGGACTAGCGGGAGAACCACAGATACGCAGTATTTT. Together with reference TRBV7-9 and TRBJ2-3, the CDR3 gives the full variable domain: DTGVSQNPRHKITKRGQNVTFRCDPISEHNRLYWYRQTLGQGPEFLTYFQNEAQLEKSRLLSDRFSAERPKGSFSTLEIQRTEQGDSAMYLCASSSGTSGRTTDTQYFGPGTRLTVL.

V and J are TRBV27 and TRBJ1-1; D perhaps matches TRBD1 (6 bases). V was clipped by 4 bases and J by 5 bases, with 11 bases between them. CDR1 is MNHEY and CDR2 is SMNVEV in the germline V gene (reference sequence). The CDR3 is 13 residues long. The CDR3 region has the DNA TGTGCCAGCAGTTGGAGGGGGGGTACTGAAGCTTTCTTT. Translating gives CASSWRGGTEAFF.

This clone was counted a few times. The chain has TRBV19 and TRBJ1-6; D perhaps matches TRBD1 (5 bases). Germline assignment: CDR1 LNHDA and CDR2 SQIVND (reference sequence). Trimming shortened V by 5 bases and J by 8 bases, and 19 bases separated the two germline ends. The CDR3 contains 16 residues. The CDR3 sequence is CASSARTRGQYSPLHF. The CDR3 nucleotides are TGTGCCAGTAGTGCTCGGACTAGGGGCCAGTATTCACCCCTCCACTTT.

The chain couples TRBV7-9 to TRBJ1-4; TRBD1 aligns across 10 bases. V trimming: 4 bases; J trimming: 5 bases; junction bases outside the gene matches: 1. CDR1 is SEHNR, CDR2 FQNEAQ, per germline (reference sequence). The CDR3 extends over 14 amino acids. CDR3 DNA: TGTGCCAGCAGCTCGGACAGGGGGAATGAAAAACTGTTTTTT. Its translation: CASSSDRGNEKLFF.

The CDR3 protein is CASSYSREGYGYTF. In DNA form, the CDR3 reads TGTGCCAGCAGTTACTCCAGGGAGGGCTATGGCTACACCTTC. This chain uses TRBV6-5 with TRBJ1-2; possible D gene TRBD1, 5 bases. The CDR3 loop spans 14 amino acids. Germline values: CDR1 MNHEY, CDR2 SVGAGI. Trimming removed 0 bases from V and 4 bases from J, with 9 bases in between.

The J gene is TRBJ1-2, the V gene TRBV30; 9 bases agree with TRBD1. Losses at the gene ends were 5 bases for V and 7 bases for J; bases not matched to a gene: 11. CDR3 length: 14 residues. Germline CDR1 and CDR2: GTSNPN and SVGIG (reference sequence). CDR3: CAWATTGGVFGYTF. The CDR3 DNA is TGTGCCTGGGCCACCACAGGGGGCGTTTTTGGCTACACCTTC.

CDR3 in DNA: TGTGCCAGCAGCTTCCGGGACAGGGGGTATGGCGGGGAGCTGTTTTTT. As protein: CASSFRDRGYGGELFF. The chain carries TRBV7-8 and TRBJ2-2; 11 positions match TRBD1. Germline trimming cut 3 bases from V and 7 bases from J; bases unmatched to any gene: 7. The CDR3 has 16 residues. Germline loops: CDR1 SGHVS, CDR2 FQNEAQ.

The chain uses TRBV6-1 and TRBJ1-1; D is uncertain. Germline V gives CDR1 MNHNS, CDR2 SASEGT. The CDR3 has 14 amino acids. V was trimmed by 3 bases and J by 4 bases, leaving 12 bases between them. The DNA for the CDR3 is TGTGCCAGCAGTGACAGCGGGTTGTCCACTGAAGCTTTCTTT. Translated, it gives CASSDSGLSTEAFF.

The chain has TRBV4-2 and TRBJ1-2, with 9 bases identical to TRBD1. The germline CDR1 and CDR2 sequences are LGHNA and YNFKEQ. This CDR3 contains 16 residues. The junction had 6 bases not matched to a gene; V was cut back by 0 bases and J by 4 bases. CDR3 coding DNA: TGTGCCAGCAGCCAAGATTGGGGACAGGGCGGCTATGGCTACACCTTC. Its translation is CASSQDWGQGGYGYTF.

The chain uses TRBV3-1 (or the pseudogene TRBV3-2) and TRBJ1-1; TRBD1 matches at 7 bases. The CDR3 has 13 amino acids. Germline CDR1 is LGHDT and CDR2 is YNNKEL (reference sequence). With 2 bases clipped from V and 10 bases from J, the junction kept 7 bases outside the gene matches. The CDR3 is CASSQLLAGGAFF. DNA of the CDR3: TGTGCCAGCAGCCAATTACTGGCAGGGGGAGCTTTCTTT.

The chain recombines TRBV5-1 with TRBJ2-3, with 10 bases identical to TRBD2. The CDR3 contains 14 residues. Germline CDR1 and CDR2: SGHRS and YFSETQ. The V and J ends lost 5 bases and 4 bases, in that order; junction bases with no gene match: 4. The CDR3 here is CASSTGTSADTQYF. The CDR3 bases are TGCGCCAGCAGTACCGGGACTAGCGCAGATACGCAGTATTTT.

The chain uses TRBV7-3 and TRBJ2-2; 10 positions match TRBD2. The V gene end was trimmed by 5 bases and the J gene end by 6 bases; junction bases not matched to a gene: 15. Germline CDR1 SGHTA, CDR2 FQGTGA. The CDR3 consists of 18 residues. CDR3 loop: CASSKQPSSGGNSGELFF. In DNA form, the CDR3 reads TGTGCCAGCAGCAAACAGCCTTCTAGCGGGGGAAATTCCGGGGAGCTGTTTTTT. The entire variable domain, with the rest obtained from reference TRBV7-3 and TRBJ2-2, is as follows: GAGVSQTPSNKVTEKGKYVELRCDPISGHTALYWYRQSLGQGPEFLIYFQGTGAADDSGLPNDRFFAVRPEGSVSTLKIQRTERGDSAVYLCASSKQPSSGGNSGELFFGEGSRLTVL.

The V and J genes are TRBV21-1 and TRBJ1-4; the table gives TRBD1 as D, unverified against the DNA. TRBV21-1 is a documented pseudogene. The CDR3 is made up of 19 amino acids. This CDR3 reads CASSFSLTGRGSTNEKLFF. For the CDR3, the DNA is TGTGCCAGCAGCTTTTCCCTGACAGGTCGGGGTTCAACTAATGAAAAACTGTTTTTT.

This chain connects TRBV19 to TRBJ1-5; D is uncertain. The CDR3 contains 14 residues. Per germline, CDR1 LNHDA and CDR2 SQIVND (reference sequence). V lost 4 bases, J lost 1 base, and 8 bases lay in between. CDR3 loop: CASSTAGSNQPQHF. Here the CDR3 DNA reads TGTGCCAGTAGTACTGCAGGAAGCAATCAGCCCCAGCATTTT.

V usage is TRBV19 and J usage is TRBJ1-2; TRBD1 might be the D (5 bases). The V and J ends lost 5 bases and 8 bases respectively, with 15 bases between them. CDR1 LNHDA and CDR2 SQIVND come from the germline V gene (reference sequence). The CDR3 covers 13 residues. DNA of the CDR3: TGTGCCAGTAGTGATCGCGGGGCGCGAGGCTACACCTTC. This codes for CASSDRGARGYTF. The full variable domain, in which reference TRBV19 and TRBJ1-2 provide the parts outside the CDR3, is DGGITQSPKYLFRKEGQNVTLSCEQNLNHDAMYWYRQDPGQGLRLIYYSQIVNDFQKGDIAEGYSVSREKKESFPLTVTSAQKNPTAFYLCASSDRGARGYTFGSGTRLTVV.

This clone turned up a few times. The chain has TRBV7-8 and TRBJ1-5; a weak D match, TRBD1 (5 bases). The CDR3 sequence is 17 residues long. CDR1 is SGHVS and CDR2 is FQNEAQ in the germline V gene. V lost 5 bases and J lost 5, with 22 bases in between. The CDR3 nucleotides read TGTGCCAGCAGCCTTAGAGGAGAAGTTTGGGGCCATCAGCCCCAGCATTTT. This codes for CASSLRGEVWGHQPQHF. The complete variable domain, with remaining parts taken from reference TRBV7-8 and TRBJ1-5, reads GAGVSQSPRYKVAKRGQDVALRCDPISGHVSLFWYQQALGQGPEFLTYFQNEAQLDKSGLPSDRFFAERPEGSVSTLKIQRTQQEDSAVYLCASSLRGEVWGHQPQHFGDGTRLSIL.